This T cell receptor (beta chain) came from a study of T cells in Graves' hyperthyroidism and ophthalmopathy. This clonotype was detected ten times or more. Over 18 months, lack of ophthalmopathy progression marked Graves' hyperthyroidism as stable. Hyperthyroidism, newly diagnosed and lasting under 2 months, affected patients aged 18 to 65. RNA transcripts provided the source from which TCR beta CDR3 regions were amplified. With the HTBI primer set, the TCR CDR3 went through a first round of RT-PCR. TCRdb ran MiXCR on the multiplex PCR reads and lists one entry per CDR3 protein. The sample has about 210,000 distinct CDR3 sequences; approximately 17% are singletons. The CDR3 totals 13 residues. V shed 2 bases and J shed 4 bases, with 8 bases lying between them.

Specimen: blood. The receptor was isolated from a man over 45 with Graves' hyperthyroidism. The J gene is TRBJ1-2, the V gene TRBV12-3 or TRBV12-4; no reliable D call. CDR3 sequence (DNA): TGTGCCAGCAGTTTAAGACGGAGCTATGGCTACACCTTC. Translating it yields CASSLRRSYGYTF.